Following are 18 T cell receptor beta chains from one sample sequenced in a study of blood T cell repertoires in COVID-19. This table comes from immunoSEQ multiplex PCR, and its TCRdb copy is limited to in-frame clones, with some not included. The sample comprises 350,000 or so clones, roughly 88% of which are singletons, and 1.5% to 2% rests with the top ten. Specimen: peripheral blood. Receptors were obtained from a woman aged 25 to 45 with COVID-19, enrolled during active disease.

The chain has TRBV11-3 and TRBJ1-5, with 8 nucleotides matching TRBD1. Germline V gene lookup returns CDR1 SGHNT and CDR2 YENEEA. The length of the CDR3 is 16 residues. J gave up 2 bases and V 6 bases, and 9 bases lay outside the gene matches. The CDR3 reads CASRGIRGLCNQPQHF. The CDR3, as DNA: TGTGCCAGCAGGGGGATCAGGGGGCTATGCAATCAGCCCCAGCATTTT.

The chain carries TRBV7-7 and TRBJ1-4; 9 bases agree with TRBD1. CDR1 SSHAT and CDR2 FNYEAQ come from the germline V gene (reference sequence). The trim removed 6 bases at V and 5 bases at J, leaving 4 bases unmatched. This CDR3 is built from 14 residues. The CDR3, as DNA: TGTGCCAGCAGTTCCGGGACAGGGAATGAAAAACTGTTTTTT. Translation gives CASSSGTGNEKLFF. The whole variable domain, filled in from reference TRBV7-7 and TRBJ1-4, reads GAGVSQSPRYKVTKRGQDVTLRCDPISSHATLYWYQQALGQGPEFLTYFNYEAQPDKSGLPSDRFSAERPEGSISTLTIQRTEQRDSAMYRCASSSGTGNEKLFFGSGTQLSVL.

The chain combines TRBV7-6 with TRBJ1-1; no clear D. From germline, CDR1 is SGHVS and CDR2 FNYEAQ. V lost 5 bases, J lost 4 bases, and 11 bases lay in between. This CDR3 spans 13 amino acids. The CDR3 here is CASSLEGGTEAFF. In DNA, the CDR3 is TGTGCCAGCAGCCTGGAGGGAGGCACTGAAGCTTTCTTT.

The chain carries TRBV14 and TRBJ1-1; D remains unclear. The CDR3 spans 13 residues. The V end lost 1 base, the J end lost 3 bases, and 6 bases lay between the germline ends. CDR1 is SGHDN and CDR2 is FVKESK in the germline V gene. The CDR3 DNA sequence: TGTGCCAGCAGCCAAGTAAGCTACACTGAAGCTTTCTTT. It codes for CASSQVSYTEAFF.

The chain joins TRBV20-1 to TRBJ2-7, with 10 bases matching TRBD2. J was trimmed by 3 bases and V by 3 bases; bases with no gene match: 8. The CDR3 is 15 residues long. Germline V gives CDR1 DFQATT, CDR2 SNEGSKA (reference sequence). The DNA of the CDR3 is TGCAGTGCTAGTAGTTCAGCGGGGGGGGGCTACGAGCAGTACTTC. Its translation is CSASSSAGGGYEQYF.

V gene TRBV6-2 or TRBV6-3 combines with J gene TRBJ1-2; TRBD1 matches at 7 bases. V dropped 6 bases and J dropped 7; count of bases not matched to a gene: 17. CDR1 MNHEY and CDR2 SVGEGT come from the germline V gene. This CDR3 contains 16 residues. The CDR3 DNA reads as TGTGCCAGCAGCCCCCGACTGGACAGGCTGGCAGGTGGCTACACCTTC. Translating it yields CASSPRLDRLAGGYTF.

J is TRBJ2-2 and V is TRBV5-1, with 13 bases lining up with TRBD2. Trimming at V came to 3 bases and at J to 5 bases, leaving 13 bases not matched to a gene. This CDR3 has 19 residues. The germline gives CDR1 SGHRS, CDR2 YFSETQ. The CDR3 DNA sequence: TGCGCCAGCAGCTCCGCCGGCACTAGCGGGGGGGCCCGAACCGGGGAGCTGTTTTTT. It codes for CASSSAGTSGGARTGELFF.

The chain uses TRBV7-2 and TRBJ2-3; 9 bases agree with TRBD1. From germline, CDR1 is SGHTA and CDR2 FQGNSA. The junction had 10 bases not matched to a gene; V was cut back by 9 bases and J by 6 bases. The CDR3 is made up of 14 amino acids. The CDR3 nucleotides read TGTGCCAGGGTCGGGACAGGGCTCCCGGATACGCAGTATTTT. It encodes CARVGTGLPDTQYF.

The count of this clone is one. The CDR3 DNA reads as TGTGCCAGCAGCCAACAGGCGGAGACCCAGTACTTC. Translation gives CASSQQAETQYF. V gene TRBV3-1 (or the pseudogene TRBV3-2) combines with J gene TRBJ2-5; no clear D gene. This CDR3 is built from 12 residues. Per germline, CDR1 LGHDT and CDR2 YNNKEL (reference sequence). V was pared by 2 bases and J by 5 bases, with 6 bases between.

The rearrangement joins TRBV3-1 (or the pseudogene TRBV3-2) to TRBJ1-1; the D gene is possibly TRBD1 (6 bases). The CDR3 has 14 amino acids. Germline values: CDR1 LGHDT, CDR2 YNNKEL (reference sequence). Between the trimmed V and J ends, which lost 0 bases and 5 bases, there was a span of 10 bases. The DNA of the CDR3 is TGTGCCAGCAGCCAAGAGCAGGGGATGACTGAAGCTTTCTTT. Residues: CASSQEQGMTEAFF.

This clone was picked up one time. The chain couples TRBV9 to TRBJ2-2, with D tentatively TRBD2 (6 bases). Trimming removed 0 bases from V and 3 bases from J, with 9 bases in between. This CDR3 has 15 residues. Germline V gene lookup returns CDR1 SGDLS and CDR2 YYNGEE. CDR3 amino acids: CASSVGGGDTGELFF. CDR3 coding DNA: TGTGCCAGCAGCGTAGGGGGCGGGGACACCGGGGAGCTGTTTTTT.

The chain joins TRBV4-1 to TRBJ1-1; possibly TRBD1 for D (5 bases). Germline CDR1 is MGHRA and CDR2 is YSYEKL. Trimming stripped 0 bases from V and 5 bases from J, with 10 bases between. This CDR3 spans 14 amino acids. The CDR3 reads CASSQDWGGTEAFF. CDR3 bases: TGCGCCAGCAGCCAAGATTGGGGGGGAACTGAAGCTTTCTTT.

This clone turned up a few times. CDR3 DNA: TGTGCCAGTAGTATGGGAGGGGCCTATAGCAATCAGCCCCAGCATTTT. This gives the protein CASSMGGAYSNQPQHF. The chain combines TRBV19 with TRBJ1-5, with D perhaps matching TRBD1 (5 bases). Germline lookup yields CDR1 LNHDA and CDR2 SQIVND (reference sequence). V lost 3 bases to trimming and J lost 0 bases, with 12 bases between them. This CDR3 has 16 amino acids.

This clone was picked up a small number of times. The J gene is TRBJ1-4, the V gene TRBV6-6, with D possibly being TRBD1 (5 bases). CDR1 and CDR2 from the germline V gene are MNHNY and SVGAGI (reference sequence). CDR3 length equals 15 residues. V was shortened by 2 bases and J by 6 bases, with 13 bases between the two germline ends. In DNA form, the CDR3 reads TGTGCCAGCAGTTACAGGTCCATACAGGATGAAAAACTGTTTTTT. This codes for CASSYRSIQDEKLFF.

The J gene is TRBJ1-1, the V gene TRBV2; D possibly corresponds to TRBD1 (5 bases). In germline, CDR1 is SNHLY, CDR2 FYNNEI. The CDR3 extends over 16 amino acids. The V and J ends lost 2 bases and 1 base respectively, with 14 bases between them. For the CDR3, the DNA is TGTGCCAGCAGTGAAACCATCGACAGAGGGAACACTGAAGCTTTCTTT. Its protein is CASSETIDRGNTEAFF. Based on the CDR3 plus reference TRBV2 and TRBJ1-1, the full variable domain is EPEVTQTPSHQVTQMGQEVILRCVPISNHLYFYWYRQILGQKVEFLVSFYNNEISEKSEIFDDQFSVERPDGSNFTLKIRSTKLEDSAMYFCASSETIDRGNTEAFFGQGTRLTVV.

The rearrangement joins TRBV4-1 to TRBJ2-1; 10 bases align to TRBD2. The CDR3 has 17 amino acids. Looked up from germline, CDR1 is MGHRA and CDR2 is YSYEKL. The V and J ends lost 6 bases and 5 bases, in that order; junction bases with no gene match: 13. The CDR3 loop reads CASSRVGSGGADNEQFF. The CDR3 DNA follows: TGCGCCAGCAGTCGAGTTGGAAGCGGGGGGGCCGACAATGAGCAGTTCTTC.

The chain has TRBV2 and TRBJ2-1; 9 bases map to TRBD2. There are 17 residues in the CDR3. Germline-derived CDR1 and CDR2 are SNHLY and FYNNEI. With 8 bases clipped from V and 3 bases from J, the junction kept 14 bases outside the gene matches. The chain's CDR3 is CASSTSGTPSGYNEQFF. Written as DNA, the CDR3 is TGTGCCAGCTCGACTAGCGGTACTCCCAGTGGCTACAATGAGCAGTTCTTC.

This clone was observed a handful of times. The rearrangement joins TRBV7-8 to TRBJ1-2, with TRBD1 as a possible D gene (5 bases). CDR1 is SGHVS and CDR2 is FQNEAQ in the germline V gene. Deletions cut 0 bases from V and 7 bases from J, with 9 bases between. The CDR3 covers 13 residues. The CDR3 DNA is TGTGCCAGCAGCTTAGCAGGGGATTTTGGCTACACCTTC. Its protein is CASSLAGDFGYTF.